These 31 T cell receptor beta chains were sequenced from one sample in a study of T-cell memory formation after mild COVID-19. TCRdb ran MiXCR on the 5' RACE reads and lists one entry per CDR3 protein. Among 250,000 to 300,000 distinct CDR3 sequences listed, approximately 7.6% were seen once. The sequenced sample was PBMCs or a T cell subset sorted from them (not recorded which). Receptors were obtained from a man younger than 35 who had mild COVID-19 (a few samples of this study predate the infection). Cell type and time point are not known.

The chain couples TRBV6-5 to TRBJ1-2; D gene uncertain. V shed 3 bases and J shed 6 bases, with 8 bases lying between them. This CDR3 has 12 residues. Looked up from germline, CDR1 is MNHEY and CDR2 is SVGAGI. The CDR3 is CASSYSGNGYTF. CDR3 nucleotides: TGTGCCAGCAGTTATTCAGGAAATGGCTACACCTTC.

V gene TRBV20-1 combines with J gene TRBJ2-1; TRBD1 matches at 8 bases. This CDR3 is 14 amino acids long. Germline CDR1 reads DFQATT; CDR2 reads SNEGSKA (reference sequence). The J segment lost 5 bases and the V segment lost 2 bases, leaving 5 bases of the junction unmatched. In DNA form, the CDR3 reads TGCAGTGCTAGATCCCGGGACAGGCACAATGAGCAGTTCTTC. Amino acid sequence: CSARSRDRHNEQFF.

The rearrangement links TRBV5-6 to TRBJ2-7, with TRBD2 as a possible D gene (5 bases). Germline values: CDR1 SGHDT, CDR2 YYEEEE. There are 14 residues in the CDR3. V was shortened by 4 bases and J by 0 bases, with 11 bases between the two germline ends. This CDR3 reads CASSPFDYSYEQYV. For the CDR3, the DNA is TGTGCCAGCAGCCCGTTTGACTACTCCTACGAGCAGTACGTC.

This clonotype has a handful of counts. The chain joins TRBV20-1 to TRBJ2-1, with 8 bases fitting TRBD2. The CDR3 loop spans 12 amino acids. Germline CDR1 DFQATT, CDR2 SNEGSKA (reference sequence). The J segment lost 8 bases and the V segment lost 3 bases, leaving 3 bases of the junction unmatched. The CDR3 region is CSARGLVYEQFF. CDR3 nucleotide sequence: TGCAGTGCTAGGGGACTAGTTTATGAGCAGTTCTTC.

This clonotype was detected ten times or more. The genes are TRBV4-3 and TRBJ2-3, with D uncertain. V was shortened by 8 bases and J by 6 bases, with 15 bases between the two germline ends. Germline V lookup: CDR1 LGHNA, CDR2 YSLEER. The CDR3 length is 13 residues. The CDR3 reads CASAGAHRDTQYF. In nucleotides, the CDR3 is TGCGCCAGCGCCGGTGCCCATCGGGATACGCAGTATTTT.

The DNA for the CDR3 is TGTGCCAGCAGTTTCCAGGGGGATAGCACAGATACGCAGTATTTT. This codes for CASSFQGDSTDTQYF. The chain recombines TRBV12-3 or TRBV12-4 with TRBJ2-3, with 7 positions matching TRBD1. The V gene end was trimmed by 3 bases and the J gene end by 0 bases; junction bases not matched to a gene: 3. The CDR3 runs to 15 residues.

This clonotype turned up a few times. V and J are TRBV5-1 and TRBJ2-1, with no clear D. Trimming took 2 bases from V and 6 from J, leaving 12 bases between them. Germline V gene data show CDR1 as SGHRS and CDR2 as YFSETQ. CDR3 length: 14 amino acids. CDR3 in DNA: TGCGCCAGCAGCTTTTCCAGCCCACCCAATGAGCAGTTCTTC. Its protein product is CASSFSSPPNEQFF.

This clonotype was detected many times. This chain connects TRBV4-3 to TRBJ2-3; TRBD2 matches at 8 bases. The CDR3 covers 16 residues. The V gene's germline CDR1 is LGHNA and CDR2 YSLEER. V trimming: 5 bases; J trimming: 5 bases; junction bases outside the gene matches: 12. The CDR3 spells CASSGFGGGPEDTQYF. The CDR3 DNA follows: TGCGCCAGCAGCGGATTCGGGGGGGGGCCGGAAGATACGCAGTATTTT.

CDR3 DNA sequence: TGTGCCAGCAGCCAATCCCCGGCGGGGGGGAACACTGAAGCTTTCTTT. It yields the protein CASSQSPAGGNTEAFF. This chain uses TRBV4-2 with TRBJ1-1; D might be TRBD1 (5 bases). The V gene lost 2 bases and the J gene lost 1 base, with 14 bases spanning the gap. From germline, CDR1 is LGHNA and CDR2 YNFKEQ. The CDR3 totals 16 residues.

This chain links TRBV4-2 with TRBJ2-1, with 9 positions matching TRBD1. Germline V gene sequence: CDR1 LGHNA, CDR2 YNFKEQ. Trimming at V came to 1 base and at J to 9 bases, leaving 10 bases not matched to a gene. The length of the CDR3 is 16 residues. The CDR3 DNA follows: TGTGCCAGCAGCCAAGTCGATGGGGACAGGGCCAGTGAGCAGTTCTTC. It codes for CASSQVDGDRASEQFF.

J is TRBJ1-4 and V is TRBV20-1; D not certain. This CDR3 is 13 amino acids long. The germline V gene encodes CDR1 DFQATT and CDR2 SNEGSKA (reference sequence). Trimming stripped 6 bases from V and 3 bases from J, with 11 bases between. The CDR3 nucleotides are TGCAGTGCCCGCGAGGTTGCTAATGAAAAACTGTTTTTT. Translating it yields CSAREVANEKLFF.

This clonotype was detected many times. J is TRBJ2-2 and V is TRBV12-3 or TRBV12-4; D is ambiguous. The CDR3 extends over 15 amino acids. V lost 4 bases and J lost 3, with 12 bases in between. The CDR3 region has the DNA TGTGCCAGCAGTTCTTGGGGTAAGGACACCGGGGAGCTGTTTTTT. This gives the protein CASSSWGKDTGELFF.

This clonotype was observed a few times. The genes are TRBV6-1 and TRBJ1-2, with a tentative D call TRBD1 (5 bases). V lost 7 bases, J lost 5 bases, and 23 bases lay in between. The CDR3 contains 16 residues. Per the germline V gene, CDR1 is MNHNS and CDR2 is SASEGT. Here the CDR3 DNA reads TGTGCCAGCATTAACGTGGGGGAGATTCCCGGTTATGGCTACACCTTC. Its protein is CASINVGEIPGYGYTF.

This clonotype appeared a few times. This chain joins TRBV12-3 or TRBV12-4 and TRBJ1-5; TRBD1 matches 7 bases. CDR3 length equals 15 residues. Trimming at V came to 5 bases and at J to 7 bases, leaving 11 bases not matched to a gene. The CDR3 DNA is TGTGCCAGCAGTCTTGTACAGGGGCTGGAACAGCCCCAGCATTTT. Encoded protein: CASSLVQGLEQPQHF.

This clonotype turned up a few times. This chain joins TRBV20-1 and TRBJ2-4; a weak D match, TRBD2 (5 bases). Deletions cut 3 bases from V and 3 bases from J, with 18 bases between. The V gene's germline CDR1 is DFQATT and CDR2 SNEGSKA (reference sequence). The CDR3 spans 16 residues. In nucleotides, the CDR3 is TGCAGTGCTAGGTGGTACCGGGCCGGGGTCAAAAACATTCAGTACTTC. Amino acid sequence: CSARWYRAGVKNIQYF.

There are a few counts of this clonotype. The V call is TRBV5-1, the J call TRBJ2-5; D is ambiguous. Per germline, CDR1 SGHRS and CDR2 YFSETQ. V gave up 5 bases and J gave up 1 base, with 15 bases separating them. This CDR3 comprises 15 residues. CDR3 sequence: CASSRTVVTQETQYF. CDR3 nucleotide sequence: TGCGCCAGCAGTCGTACAGTAGTCACCCAAGAGACCCAGTACTTC.

The chain has TRBV20-1 and TRBJ1-2; no firm D call. The CDR3 contains 14 residues. Germline CDR1 and CDR2: DFQATT and SNEGSKA (reference sequence). V was pared by 0 bases and J by 4 bases, with 12 bases between. The CDR3 nucleotides are TGCAGTGCTAGAGATCCCTACACTGGCTATGGCTACACCTTC. Protein: CSARDPYTGYGYTF.

This chain joins TRBV3-1 and TRBJ1-1, with D unclear. Trimming removed 3 bases at V and 4 bases at J, with 9 bases between. Germline V lookup: CDR1 LGHDT, CDR2 YNNKEL (reference sequence). CDR3 length: 13 amino acids. This CDR3 is CASSHDGLTEAFF. In DNA, the CDR3 is TGTGCCAGCAGCCATGACGGGCTCACTGAAGCTTTCTTT. Supplemented by reference TRBV3-1 and TRBJ1-1, the full variable domain reads DTAVSQTPKYLVTQMGNDKSIKCEQNLGHDTMYWYKQDSKKFLKIMFSYNNKELIINETVPNRFSPKSPDKAHLNLHINSLELGDSAVYFCASSHDGLTEAFFGQGTRLTVV.

The chain carries TRBV18 and TRBJ2-1; TRBD1 agrees at 8 bases. The CDR3 contains 12 residues. Per germline, CDR1 KGHSH and CDR2 LQKENI. V lost 6 bases, J lost 8 bases, and 3 bases stayed unmatched. CDR3 sequence (DNA): TGTGCCAGCTCCCAACAGGGGGATGAGCAGTTCTTC. Protein product: CASSQQGDEQFF.

Only a few counts were recorded for this clonotype. The chain uses TRBV7-9 and TRBJ2-1, with a tentative D call TRBD2 (6 bases). V gave up 5 bases and J gave up 9 bases, with 14 bases separating them. This CDR3 has 13 residues. The germline V gene has CDR1 SEHNR and CDR2 FQNEAQ (reference sequence). In DNA, the CDR3 is TGTGCCAGCAGCCTAAACTCCGGGGGTGAGCAGTTCTTC. It is translated as CASSLNSGGEQFF.

This clonotype was found a few times. CDR3 nucleotide sequence: TGTGCCAGCAGTTATAGGCCCTTCTTGTGGGATACGCAGTATTTT. It translates to CASSYRPFLWDTQYF. The chain couples TRBV6-2 or TRBV6-3 to TRBJ2-3; D remains ambiguous. The germline V gene has CDR1 MNHEY and CDR2 SVGEGT. V dropped 3 bases and J dropped 6 bases, with 16 bases sitting between them. CDR3 length equals 15 residues.

The sample holds a few counts of this clonotype. The CDR3 region is CSVDRLNEKLFF. The DNA for the CDR3 is TGCAGCGTTGACAGGTTAAATGAAAAACTGTTTTTT. V is TRBV29-1 and J is TRBJ1-4, with D unclear. The V gene's germline CDR1 is SQVTM and CDR2 ANQGSEA. V was clipped by 3 bases and J by 5 bases, with 7 bases between them. The CDR3 extends over 12 amino acids.

This clonotype was seen a handful of times. V gene TRBV20-1 combines with J gene TRBJ2-2; D is ambiguous. The CDR3 has 12 residues. The germline V and J ends were trimmed by 0 bases and 7 bases, with 6 bases remaining between them. Germline CDR1 reads DFQATT; CDR2 reads SNEGSKA (reference sequence). The chain's CDR3 is CSARDTIGELFF. The DNA for the CDR3 is TGCAGTGCTAGAGATACCATCGGGGAGCTGTTTTTT.

In its sample, this clonotype was seen many times. The chain carries TRBV6-2 or TRBV6-3 and TRBJ2-3; 7 bases fit TRBD1. With 5 bases clipped from V and 5 bases from J, the junction kept 16 bases outside the gene matches. The germline V gene encodes CDR1 MNHEY and CDR2 SVGEGT. The CDR3 runs 17 residues. For the CDR3, the DNA is TGTGCCAGCAGTCCATCCCGGACAGGTGGACTCCAAGATACGCAGTATTTT. Its translation is CASSPSRTGGLQDTQYF.

In its sample, this clonotype was seen many times. V gene TRBV6-5 combines with J gene TRBJ2-5, with 8 bases identical to TRBD2. Germline loops: CDR1 MNHEY, CDR2 SVGAGI. Losses at the gene ends were 5 bases for V and 5 bases for J; bases not matched to a gene: 10. This CDR3 has 15 amino acids. Here the CDR3 reads CASSPRGGGGETQYF. For the CDR3, the DNA is TGTGCCAGCAGTCCTCGGGGGGGCGGAGGGGAGACCCAGTACTTC.

This clonotype has a count of ten or more. CDR3: CASSFPQGHETQYF. In DNA, the CDR3 is TGTGCCAGCAGTTTCCCCCAGGGTCACGAGACCCAGTACTTC. The V call is TRBV12-3 or TRBV12-4, the J call TRBJ2-5, with D tentatively TRBD1 (5 bases). V lost 3 bases and J 5 bases, leaving 13 bases between the germline ends. The CDR3 sequence is 14 residues long.

The chain employs TRBV6-5 and TRBJ2-1, with no clear D. The V and J ends lost 6 bases and 7 bases respectively, with 7 bases between them. The CDR3 spans 11 residues. Germline lookup yields CDR1 MNHEY and CDR2 SVGAGI. Here the CDR3 DNA reads TGTGCCAGCAGGTATAGGAATGAGCAGTTCTTC. Residues: CASRYRNEQFF.

This clonotype appeared many times. Here the CDR3 DNA reads TGCGCCAGCAGCCGATCCACAGACTCTGGAAACACCATATATTTT. Translation: CASSRSTDSGNTIYF. The genes are TRBV4-3 and TRBJ1-3; no clear D gene. This CDR3 region has 15 residues. V was cut by 4 bases and J by 0 bases, with 10 bases left in between. Germline values: CDR1 LGHNA, CDR2 YSLEER.

A few counts support this clonotype. The V call is TRBV5-1, the J call TRBJ2-3; D call uncertain. Germline CDR1 is SGHRS and CDR2 is YFSETQ. The CDR3 is made up of 11 amino acids. Trimming took off 5 bases at V and 5 bases at J, with 6 bases between the two ends. CDR3 coding DNA: TGCGCCAGCAGAGCGAAAGATACGCAGTATTTT. Translating gives CASRAKDTQYF.

This clonotype was found a few times. The CDR3 loop reads CASSRQPAGGEETQYF. CDR3 sequence (DNA): TGCGCCAGCAGCCGGCAGCCAGCGGGGGGTGAAGAGACCCAGTACTTC. The chain recombines TRBV5-1 with TRBJ2-5; 9 nucleotides agree with TRBD2. CDR1 is SGHRS, CDR2 YFSETQ, per germline. V trimming: 4 bases; J trimming: 3 bases; junction bases outside the gene matches: 10. There are 16 residues in the CDR3.

This clonotype came up many times. The chain couples TRBV2 to TRBJ2-6; D is unclear. The length of the CDR3 is 15 residues. Trimming took off 3 bases at V and 3 bases at J, with 9 bases between the two ends. Germline CDR1 is SNHLY and CDR2 is FYNNEI. CDR3: CASSDRVGGANVLTF. CDR3 bases: TGTGCCAGCAGTGATAGGGTCGGTGGGGCCAACGTCCTGACTTTC.